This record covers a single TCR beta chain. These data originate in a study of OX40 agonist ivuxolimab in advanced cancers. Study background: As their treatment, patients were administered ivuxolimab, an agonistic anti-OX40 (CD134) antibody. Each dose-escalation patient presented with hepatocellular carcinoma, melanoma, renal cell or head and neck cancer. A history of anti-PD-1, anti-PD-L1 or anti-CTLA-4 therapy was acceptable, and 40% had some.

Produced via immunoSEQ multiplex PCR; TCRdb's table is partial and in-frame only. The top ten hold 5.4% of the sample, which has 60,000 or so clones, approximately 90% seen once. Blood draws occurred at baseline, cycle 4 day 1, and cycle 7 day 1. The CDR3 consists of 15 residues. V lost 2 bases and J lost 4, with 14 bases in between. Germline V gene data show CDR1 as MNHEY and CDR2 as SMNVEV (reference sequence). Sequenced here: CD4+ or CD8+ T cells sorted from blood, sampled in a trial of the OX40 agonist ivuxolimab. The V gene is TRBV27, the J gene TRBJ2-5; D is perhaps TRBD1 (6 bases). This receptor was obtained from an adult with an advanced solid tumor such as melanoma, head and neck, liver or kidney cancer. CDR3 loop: CASSLNWGRIETQYF. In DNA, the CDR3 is TGTGCCAGCAGTTTAAATTGGGGGCGAATAGAGACCCAGTACTTC.